Presented here are 29 T cell receptor beta chains from one specimen sequenced in a study of cytomegalovirus exposure and HLA in healthy donors. The PCR ran on 60 Vbeta and 13 Jbeta primers. This table comes from immunoSEQ multiplex PCR, and its TCRdb copy is limited to in-frame clones, with some not included. This sample has roughly 160,000 clones, with roughly 75% found just once. Sample: PBMCs. The receptors originated from a woman aged 40-49 years in good health and CMV-seropositive.

This clone showed up just a few times. V gene TRBV6-1 combines with J gene TRBJ1-3; D uncertain. There are 13 residues in the CDR3. V dropped 8 bases and J dropped 0 bases, with 8 bases sitting between them. Germline V gene lookup returns CDR1 MNHNS and CDR2 SASEGT. Here the CDR3 DNA reads TGTGCCAGCGCGCTTGCCTCTGGAAACACCATATATTTT. This translates into CASALASGNTIYF.

The CDR3 sequence: CASDINSYNEQFF. CDR3 coding DNA: TGTGCCTCAGACATCAACTCCTACAATGAGCAGTTCTTC. The chain links TRBV30 to TRBJ2-1; no firm D call. CDR3 size: 13 residues. V lost 7 bases and J 0 bases, leaving 10 bases between the germline ends. CDR1 and CDR2 from the germline V gene are GTSNPN and SVGIG (reference sequence).

The chain recombines TRBV16 with TRBJ1-1, with D unresolved. The germline CDR1 and CDR2 sequences are KGHSY and FQNENV. The CDR3 runs to 17 residues. V was cut by 4 bases and J by 6 bases, with 24 bases left in between. DNA for the CDR3: TGTGCCAGCAGCCTTAGGCGTAACAGAGCCCAGGCCTCTGAAGCTTTCTTT. Translation: CASSLRRNRAQASEAFF.

The gene calls are TRBV7-2 and TRBJ2-7; no clear D. Per the germline V gene, CDR1 is SGHTA and CDR2 is FQGNSA. The CDR3 length is 11 residues. Trimming removed 5 bases from V and 5 bases from J, with 7 bases in between. CDR3 nucleotide sequence: TGTGCCAGCAGCCCAGTCAACGAGCAGTACTTC. Its translation is CASSPVNEQYF.

This clone has a handful of counts. This chain uses TRBV28 with TRBJ2-7, with a weak D call TRBD1 (5 bases). The CDR3 runs 14 residues. Germline values: CDR1 MDHEN, CDR2 SYDVKM. V lost 3 bases to trimming and J lost 0 bases, with 9 bases between them. CDR3 in amino acids: CASSLVQASYEQYF. The CDR3 DNA follows: TGTGCCAGCAGTTTGGTACAGGCCTCCTACGAGCAGTACTTC.

The chain has TRBV6-5 and TRBJ2-5, with D maybe TRBD2 (5 bases). The V end lost 4 bases, the J end lost 1 base, and 13 bases lay between the germline ends. The CDR3 is 15 residues long. Germline CDR1 MNHEY, CDR2 SVGAGI. The CDR3 sequence: CASSSPRAAQETQYF. For the CDR3, the DNA is TGTGCCAGCAGTTCACCGCGAGCGGCCCAAGAGACCCAGTACTTC.

The chain combines TRBV7-6 with TRBJ2-7, with a tentative D call TRBD2 (7 bases). Germline V gene lookup returns CDR1 SGHVS and CDR2 FNYEAQ. The CDR3 is 20 residues long. V gave up 4 bases and J gave up 1 base, with 29 bases separating them. The CDR3 region is CASSSLWGGQGGVKSYEQYF. The CDR3 nucleotides are TGTGCCAGCAGCTCCCTTTGGGGGGGACAAGGGGGGGTAAAATCCTACGAGCAGTACTTC.

This clone was counted only a few times. This chain connects TRBV15 to TRBJ2-4; TRBD1 agrees at 7 bases. The germline V gene encodes CDR1 LNHNV and CDR2 YYDKDF (reference sequence). V dropped 5 bases and J dropped 0; count of bases not matched to a gene: 7. The CDR3 runs 16 residues. CDR3 amino acids: CATSPTGQVAKNIQYF. DNA of the CDR3: TGTGCCACCAGCCCTACCGGACAGGTAGCCAAAAACATTCAGTACTTC.

A remark on this clone: The junction departs from the called germline gene at one end, perhaps through a read error. The J gene is TRBJ2-7, the V gene TRBV7-9; D possibly corresponds to TRBD1 (5 bases). Germline values: CDR1 SEHNR, CDR2 FQNEAQ (reference sequence). The CDR3 covers 16 residues. The CDR3, as DNA: TGTTCCAGCAGCGCTCGCGTTGTAGACAGTACCTACGAGCAGTACTTC. Translated, it gives CSSSARVVDSTYEQYF. Using reference TRBV7-9 and TRBJ2-7 for the parts outside the CDR3, the full variable domain is DTGVSQNPRHKITKRGQNVTFRCDPISEHNRLYWYRQTLGQGPEFLTYFQNEAQLEKSRLLSDRFSAERPKGSFSTLEIQRTEQGDSAMYLCSSSARVVDSTYEQYFGPGTRLTVT.

J is TRBJ1-1 and V is TRBV10-3; D may be TRBD1 (6 bases). The V and J ends lost 3 bases and 0 bases respectively, with 11 bases between them. Germline-derived CDR1 and CDR2 are ENHRY and SYGVKD. This CDR3 has 15 residues. In DNA form, the CDR3 reads TGTGCCATCAGTGATCAGGGGACCGTGAACACTGAAGCTTTCTTT. It yields the protein CAISDQGTVNTEAFF.

CDR3 sequence (DNA): TGTGCCAGTAGCCAAACGACAGCCGGGGAGCTGTTTTTT. Its protein product is CASSQTTAGELFF. The chain recombines TRBV19 with TRBJ2-2, with D maybe TRBD1 (5 bases). The CDR3 is 13 amino acids. The V gene lost 6 bases and the J gene lost 6 bases, with 11 bases spanning the gap. CDR1 is LNHDA and CDR2 is SQIVND in the germline V gene (reference sequence).

The chain couples TRBV28 to TRBJ2-7; TRBD2 is a possible D gene (6 bases). Germline V gene sequence: CDR1 MDHEN, CDR2 SYDVKM. This CDR3 is built from 14 residues. The CDR3 reads CAGSIGGREYEQYF. The CDR3 DNA is TGTGCTGGGTCCATCGGGGGTCGGGAATACGAGCAGTACTTC.

V is TRBV30 and J is TRBJ2-1; TRBD2 matches 7 bases. With 2 bases clipped from V and 8 bases from J, the junction kept 6 bases outside the gene matches. The CDR3 consists of 13 residues. The germline V gene has CDR1 GTSNPN and CDR2 SVGIG (reference sequence). CDR3 nucleotide sequence: TGTGCCTGGAGTCCACAGCTAGCGGATGAGCAGTTCTTC. Its protein product is CAWSPQLADEQFF.

In its sample, this clone was seen a few times. The genes are TRBV5-4 and TRBJ2-2; D not certain. This CDR3 region has 15 residues. Deletions cut 4 bases from V and 3 bases from J, with 13 bases between. Germline CDR1 and CDR2: SGHNT and YYREEE (reference sequence). This CDR3 reads CASSQTRVHTGELFF. Here the CDR3 DNA reads TGTGCCAGCAGCCAGACTCGGGTCCACACCGGGGAGCTGTTTTTT.

Here the CDR3 DNA reads TGTGCCAGCACCCCCGCAGGGTACGAGCAGTACTTC. Translating gives CASTPAGYEQYF. The chain has TRBV7-2 and TRBJ2-7; D possibly corresponds to TRBD1 (5 bases). The CDR3 runs to 12 residues. Germline CDR1 and CDR2: SGHTA and FQGNSA. V was pared by 7 bases and J by 4 bases, with 11 bases between.

This rearrangement joins TRBV6-5 to TRBJ1-5; maybe TRBD1 (6 bases). Germline loops: CDR1 MNHEY, CDR2 SVGAGI. The CDR3 runs 15 residues. V lost 5 bases and J 0 bases, leaving 11 bases between the germline ends. CDR3 in amino acids: CASSRQAYSNQPQHF. The CDR3 DNA is TGTGCCAGCAGTCGACAGGCCTATAGCAATCAGCCCCAGCATTTT.

The chain uses TRBV28 and TRBJ2-7; weak D call: TRBD2 (5 bases). CDR1 is MDHEN, CDR2 SYDVKM, per germline. The CDR3 covers 11 residues. Trimming took 6 bases from V and 6 from J, leaving 9 bases between them. The CDR3 is CASRRASEQYF. CDR3 nucleotide sequence: TGTGCCAGCAGGCGGGCCAGCGAGCAGTACTTC.

The chain links TRBV9 to TRBJ2-7, with D possibly being TRBD1 (5 bases). Germline lookup yields CDR1 SGDLS and CDR2 YYNGEE. The CDR3 loop spans 14 amino acids. V was shortened by 4 bases and J by 5 bases, with 16 bases between the two germline ends. The CDR3 DNA follows: TGTGCCAGCAGCCCCCATGACAGCGTCAACGAGCAGTACTTC. This codes for CASSPHDSVNEQYF.

The J gene is TRBJ2-2, the V gene TRBV5-1; 7 positions match TRBD1. V lost 0 bases, J lost 4 bases, and 3 bases stayed unmatched. CDR3 length: 15 residues. CDR1 and CDR2 from the germline V gene are SGHRS and YFSETQ. The CDR3: CASSLEGGGTGELFF. CDR3 DNA: TGCGCCAGCAGCTTGGAAGGGGGCGGCACCGGGGAGCTGTTTTTT.

This clone was counted between two and nine times. The chain couples TRBV7-8 to TRBJ2-7; D unresolved. CDR3 size: 13 residues. Germline V lookup: CDR1 SGHVS, CDR2 FQNEAQ. Trimming removed 1 base from V and 3 bases from J, with 7 bases in between. DNA for the CDR3: TGTGCCAGCAGCTTAGACACCCTCTACGAGCAGTACTTC. Protein sequence: CASSLDTLYEQYF.

This clone showed up just a few times. This chain connects TRBV28 to TRBJ2-1, with D maybe TRBD2 (5 bases). CDR3 length: 13 residues. V was trimmed by 3 bases and J by 12 bases, leaving 15 bases between them. Germline V gene sequence: CDR1 MDHEN, CDR2 SYDVKM. Here the CDR3 DNA reads TGTGCCAGCAGTTTTGTACACCGGGATTCGCAGTTCTTC. Amino acid sequence: CASSFVHRDSQFF.

The chain couples TRBV5-1 to TRBJ2-7; D is possibly TRBD2 (6 bases). V gave up 2 bases and J gave up 7 bases, with 10 bases separating them. The CDR3 is made up of 12 amino acids. From germline, CDR1 is SGHRS and CDR2 YFSETQ. The CDR3 nucleotides read TGCGCCAGCAGCTTAGACCGGGGGGAGCAGTACTTC. It encodes CASSLDRGEQYF.

This clone was detected a few times. Written as DNA, the CDR3 is TGTGCCAGTAGCCCGGACAGGGGATCCTACGAGCAGTACTTC. This translates into CASSPDRGSYEQYF. This chain uses TRBV19 with TRBJ2-7, with 9 bases identical to TRBD1. Looked up from germline, CDR1 is LNHDA and CDR2 is SQIVND (reference sequence). The ends lost 6 bases at V and 1 base at J; junction bases unmatched: 4. The CDR3 has 14 residues.

As for this clone: Other nucleotide sequences from this sample produce the same CDR3. V and J are TRBV5-1 and TRBJ1-1, with unresolved D. The V gene's germline CDR1 is SGHRS and CDR2 YFSETQ. The CDR3 has 14 residues. Between the trimmed V and J ends, which lost 2 bases and 2 bases, there was a span of 10 bases. The CDR3 DNA reads TGCGCCAGCAGCTTAACGGGTCGAAACACTGAAGCTTTCTTT. It yields the protein CASSLTGRNTEAFF.

The chain carries TRBV5-1 and TRBJ2-1; 9 bases match TRBD2. With 0 bases clipped from V and 3 bases from J, the junction kept 22 bases outside the gene matches. The CDR3 contains 22 residues. Germline loops: CDR1 SGHRS, CDR2 YFSETQ. The DNA for the CDR3 is TGCGCCAGCAGCTTGGTCGCGGGGGGGGGACCCACTCTAAAGGAGGACTACAATGAGCAGTTCTTC. It encodes CASSLVAGGGPTLKEDYNEQFF.

V and J are TRBV4-2 and TRBJ1-1; D unresolved. V lost 0 bases and J 4 bases, leaving 15 bases between the germline ends. Germline assignment: CDR1 LGHNA and CDR2 YNFKEQ. This CDR3 region has 16 residues. The CDR3 protein is CASSQDSVGESTEAFF. CDR3 bases: TGTGCCAGCAGCCAAGATTCCGTCGGAGAGTCCACTGAAGCTTTCTTT.

This chain joins TRBV11-2 and TRBJ2-7; D may be TRBD1 (5 bases). The germline V and J ends were trimmed by 5 bases and 0 bases, with 14 bases remaining between them. The germline gives CDR1 SGHAT, CDR2 FQNNGV. There are 15 residues in the CDR3. CDR3: CASSPIQAVSYEQYF. DNA for the CDR3: TGTGCCAGCAGCCCAATACAGGCCGTCTCCTACGAGCAGTACTTC.

The gene calls are TRBV7-3 and TRBJ2-5, with D possibly being TRBD1 (5 bases). V shed 0 bases and J shed 3 bases, with 5 bases lying between them. The CDR3 totals 13 residues. CDR1 is SGHTA and CDR2 is FQGTGA in the germline V gene. The CDR3 DNA is TGTGCCAGCAGCTTAACCAGGGAAGAGACCCAGTACTTC. It encodes CASSLTREETQYF.

In this sample, this clone turned up once. The chain is built from TRBV28 and TRBJ2-1; 9 bases line up with TRBD1. The CDR3 has 15 amino acids. Per the germline V gene, CDR1 is MDHEN and CDR2 is SYDVKM. V lost 8 bases to trimming and J lost 3 bases; unmatched junction nucleotides: 8. Written as DNA, the CDR3 is TGTGCCAGCTCTGCCGGGACAGGGTACTACAATGAGCAGTTCTTC. Translating it yields CASSAGTGYYNEQFF.